This TCR beta chain was sequenced during a study of T cells in Graves' hyperthyroidism and ophthalmopathy. Study-wide context: Blood from the periphery was taken at initial diagnosis, before any treatment. Study-level results: Most clonotypes that expanded in the thyroid above 0.001 also showed up in blood.

RNA transcripts were the template for amplifying TCR beta CDR3 regions. The HTBI primer set served for first-round RT-PCR of the TCR CDR3. MiXCR, applied by TCRdb to the multiplex PCR reads, yields one record per CDR3 protein. The sample comprises some 690,000 distinct CDR3 sequences, 17% of which are singletons, and 15% to 19% rests with the top ten. Only one count was recorded for this clonotype. Its antigen remains unidentified. V was pared by 2 bases and J by 9 bases, with 13 bases between. Germline V gene lookup returns CDR1 LGHDT and CDR2 YNNKEL (reference sequence). The CDR3 extends over 14 amino acids.

Sequencing was carried out using blood. The chain has TRBV3-1 and TRBJ2-2; D not certain. This TCR was sampled from a man aged 45-65 years with Graves' hyperthyroidism. The CDR3 DNA reads TGTGCCAGCAGCCAATGGATTCTGCCCAGGGAGCTGTTTTTT. Its translation is CASSQWILPRELFF.